This T cell receptor beta chain came from a study of blood T cell repertoires in COVID-19. Study overall: Sites across the United States, Italy and Spain contributed samples from acute and convalescent COVID-19. PBMCs, B-cell-depleted T cells, or T cells were the source of the cDNA or gDNA that made up the material.

This clone was picked up one time. In the authors' methods: The assay estimated nucleated cells by amplifying reference gene primers. The method was immunoSEQ multiplex PCR; TCRdb's version includes in-frame clones alone and lacks a portion of them. Clone size and the V and J calls come from that table; the DNA yielded D and trimming. The table records 25,000 to 30,000 clones, about 90% of them present only once. V trimming: 4 bases; J trimming: 5 bases; junction bases outside the gene matches: 14. The CDR3 is 18 residues long. Germline V lookup: CDR1 MGHDK, CDR2 SYGVNS. This TCR was sampled from an older man with acute or convalescent COVID-19. Material for sequencing was peripheral blood. J is TRBJ1-1 and V is TRBV25-1, with TRBD1 identical over 12 bases. DNA for the CDR3: TGTGCCAGCAGTGCCACTTCCGGGACAGGGGGCTTCGGGACTGAAGCTTTCTTT. Its translation: CASSATSGTGGFGTEAFF.